The 30 T cell receptor beta chains given below trace back to one sample, sequenced in a study of post-analysis software for immune sequencing data. Built from TCR beta cDNA, the libraries had unique molecular identifiers in them. TCRdb passed the PCR reads through MiXCR, listing each CDR3 protein once. The sample yields about 540,000 distinct CDR3 sequences, about a third seen once. Study-wide results and caveats: Included in a set of several TRBV segments more frequent in patients than controls were TRBV5-6, TRBV5-1 and TRBV20-1.

No antigens are known for them. Sample: blood. These receptors all come from a girl under 18 with multiple sclerosis.

V gene TRBV28 combines with J gene TRBJ2-1; possible D gene TRBD1, 6 bases. The V gene lost 6 bases and the J gene lost 8 bases, with 14 bases spanning the gap. Germline V gives CDR1 MDHEN, CDR2 SYDVKM. The CDR3 has 13 amino acids. Here the CDR3 reads CASSIQGIDEQFF. The CDR3 DNA sequence: TGTGCCAGCAGCATACAGGGTATAGATGAGCAGTTCTTC.

The V and J genes are TRBV10-3 and TRBJ2-3; no firm D call. The length of the CDR3 is 15 residues. V was pared by 3 bases and J by 4 bases, with 14 bases between. Germline CDR1 and CDR2: ENHRY and SYGVKD. The CDR3 region has the DNA TGTGCCATCAGTGAAGACGGAAGTTACGCAGATACGCAGTATTTT. Protein sequence: CAISEDGSYADTQYF.

This chain uses TRBV20-1 with TRBJ2-3, with TRBD2 as a possible D gene (6 bases). The CDR3 covers 13 residues. Per germline, CDR1 DFQATT and CDR2 SNEGSKA (reference sequence). The V gene lost 5 bases and the J gene lost 1 base, with 10 bases spanning the gap. The CDR3 bases are TGCAGTGCTCTAAGACTAGGCACAGATACGCAGTATTTT. Protein sequence: CSALRLGTDTQYF.

The gene calls are TRBV3-1 and TRBJ2-1; 7 bases map to TRBD2. Looked up from germline, CDR1 is LGHDT and CDR2 is YNNKEL (reference sequence). The CDR3 is made up of 16 amino acids. Trimming took 0 bases from V and 2 from J; bases not matched to a gene: 4. The CDR3 loop is CASSQEGGTTYNEQFF. The CDR3 nucleotides read TGTGCCAGCAGCCAAGAAGGAGGGACTACCTACAATGAGCAGTTCTTC.

This chain joins TRBV5-5 and TRBJ2-5, with 8 bases lining up with TRBD2. Trimming at V came to 1 base and at J to 4 bases, leaving 6 bases not matched to a gene. Germline assignment: CDR1 SGHKS and CDR2 YYEKEE (reference sequence). The CDR3 runs 15 residues. The CDR3: CASSLRGGIGETQYF. The CDR3 nucleotides read TGTGCCAGCAGCTTGCGGGGGGGAATAGGAGAGACCCAGTACTTC.

This clonotype has a count of ten or more. V and J are TRBV5-1 and TRBJ2-5; D ambiguous. The CDR3 runs to 13 residues. V lost 0 bases and J lost 2, with 5 bases in between. The V gene's germline CDR1 is SGHRS and CDR2 YFSETQ. DNA for the CDR3: TGCGCCAGCAGCTTGGGGACGCAAGAGACCCAGTACTTC. It codes for CASSLGTQETQYF.

The chain uses TRBV20-1 and TRBJ1-5; a possible D gene is TRBD1 (5 bases). Deletions cut 3 bases from V and 3 bases from J, with 21 bases between. The germline gives CDR1 DFQATT, CDR2 SNEGSKA (reference sequence). CDR3 size: 17 residues. The CDR3 is CSASSDLGVGLNQPQHF. The CDR3 DNA sequence: TGCAGTGCTAGCTCCGATTTAGGGGTTGGGCTCAATCAGCCCCAGCATTTT.

As for this clonotype: One end of the junction fails to match germline, which may point to a read error. This chain links TRBV20-1 with TRBJ2-6; D might be TRBD1 or TRBD2, each matching 5 bases. There are 14 residues in the CDR3. Germline CDR1 and CDR2: DFQATT and SNEGSKA (reference sequence). The CDR3 DNA follows: TGCGGTGCTCGGGGCGTCTCTGGGGCCAACGTCCTGACTTTC. The encoded protein is CGARGVSGANVLTF.

In DNA form, the CDR3 reads TGTGCCATCAGTGAGAGGACTAGCGGAAACAATGAGCAGTTCTTC. As protein: CAISERTSGNNEQFF. The chain uses TRBV10-3 and TRBJ2-1, with 10 bases matching TRBD2. CDR1 and CDR2 from the germline V gene are ENHRY and SYGVKD. The V segment lost 2 bases and the J segment 5 bases; nucleotides outside the gene matches: 3. The CDR3 spans 15 residues.

A few counts support this clonotype. The rearrangement uses TRBV29-1 and TRBJ2-5, with unresolved D. In germline, CDR1 is SQVTM, CDR2 ANQGSEA. Trimming took 2 bases from V and 2 from J, leaving 15 bases between them. This CDR3 is 15 amino acids long. CDR3 nucleotide sequence: TGCAGCGTTGAACCACGGGCCCCGCTTCAAGAGACCCAGTACTTC. Encoded protein: CSVEPRAPLQETQYF.

As regards this clonotype: The junction differs from germline at one of its ends, possibly a read error. V gene TRBV6-4 combines with J gene TRBJ1-2; possibly TRBD1 for D (5 bases). The CDR3 runs to 14 residues. CDR1 and CDR2 (germline): MRHNA, SNTAGT. CDR3 DNA sequence: TGTGTCAGCAGTGAATTGTTCGGGGGACTGGGCTACACCTTC. Translation: CVSSELFGGLGYTF.

The V gene is TRBV3-1, the J gene TRBJ2-5; 10 nucleotides align to TRBD2. V shed 1 base, J shed 3 bases, and the junction held 8 bases outside the gene matches. CDR3 length: 17 amino acids. The germline V gene encodes CDR1 LGHDT and CDR2 YNNKEL (reference sequence). CDR3 sequence reads: CASSQGYLAGEKETQYF. CDR3 nucleotide sequence: TGTGCCAGCAGCCAAGGATACCTAGCGGGGGAAAAAGAGACCCAGTACTTC.

This chain joins TRBV7-9 and TRBJ2-7; D is perhaps TRBD1 (6 bases). The CDR3 has 11 residues. The V gene's germline CDR1 is SEHNR and CDR2 FQNEAQ (reference sequence). V gave up 8 bases and J gave up 7 bases, with 12 bases separating them. The CDR3 region has the DNA TGTGCCAGCCCCAGGGGAGAGGAGCAGTACTTC. Protein: CASPRGEEQYF.

This clonotype was found a few times. The V gene is TRBV4-1, the J gene TRBJ1-1, with D hard to call. Germline V gene sequence: CDR1 MGHRA, CDR2 YSYEKL. The CDR3 contains 14 residues. V gave up 0 bases and J gave up 6 bases, with 11 bases separating them. For the CDR3, the DNA is TGCGCCAGCAGCCAAGAATTGTCGGGTGCTGAAGCTTTCTTT. Translating gives CASSQELSGAEAFF.

V and J are TRBV20-1 and TRBJ1-5, with 8 bases that match TRBD1. CDR1 and CDR2 (germline): DFQATT, SNEGSKA (reference sequence). The CDR3 is 15 residues long. Trimming at V came to 3 bases and at J to 1 base, leaving 5 bases not matched to a gene. CDR3 sequence (DNA): TGCAGTGCTAGTAAAGGACAGGGCAGCAATCAGCCCCAGCATTTT. It specifies CSASKGQGSNQPQHF.

In regard to this clonotype: One end of the junction is discordant with germline, which a read error may explain. The rearrangement links TRBV11-2 to TRBJ2-7; the D gene could be TRBD1 or TRBD2 (5 bases each). Per germline, CDR1 SGHAT and CDR2 FQNNGV. This CDR3 region has 15 residues. CDR3 in DNA: TGTGCCAGCAGCTTAGCCTTGGGGCGGAGGTACGAGCGGTACTTC. Its protein product is CASSLALGRRYERYF.

The chain combines TRBV7-8 with TRBJ2-7; 7 bases line up with TRBD2. Germline CDR1 SGHVS, CDR2 FQNEAQ. This CDR3 is 16 amino acids long. V lost 6 bases and J lost 3; bases outside the gene matches: 14. This CDR3 is CASSLAGGGGYYEQYF. CDR3 in DNA: TGTGCCAGCAGTCTGGCTGGCGGCGGGGGTTACTACGAGCAGTACTTC.

The chain has TRBV12-3 or TRBV12-4 and TRBJ1-1; 9 positions agree with TRBD1. The CDR3 loop spans 15 amino acids. Trimming cost V 6 bases and J 6 bases; bases outside gene matches: 11. DNA of the CDR3: TGTGCCAGCAGCCGCCCGGGACAGGGTTTGGCTGAAGCTTTCTTT. Encoded protein: CASSRPGQGLAEAFF.

The genes are TRBV28 and TRBJ1-1, with D possibly being TRBD1 (6 bases). Germline loops: CDR1 MDHEN, CDR2 SYDVKM. V lost 3 bases, J lost 4 bases, and 18 bases lay in between. CDR3 length: 16 residues. The CDR3 loop reads CASSFPTGENPTEAFF. CDR3 coding DNA: TGTGCCAGCAGTTTCCCGACAGGCGAGAATCCCACTGAAGCTTTCTTT. The whole variable domain, filled in from reference TRBV28 and TRBJ1-1, reads DVKVTQSSRYLVKRTGEKVFLECVQDMDHENMFWYRQDPGLGLRLIYFSYDVKMKEKGDIPEGYSVSREKKERFSLILESASTNQTSMYLCASSFPTGENPTEAFFGQGTRLTVV.

The rearrangement uses TRBV20-1 and TRBJ2-1; the match to TRBD2 covers 13 bases. Germline trimming cut 0 bases from V and 15 bases from J; bases unmatched to any gene: 11. Germline values: CDR1 DFQATT, CDR2 SNEGSKA (reference sequence). The CDR3 consists of 15 residues. CDR3 loop: CSARDPRLAGGRLFF. CDR3 DNA: TGCAGTGCTAGAGACCCGAGACTAGCGGGGGGCCGGTTGTTCTTC.

This chain connects TRBV20-1 to TRBJ2-5; 10 bases match TRBD2. With 3 bases clipped from V and 4 bases from J, the junction kept 11 bases outside the gene matches. CDR3 length: 16 amino acids. Germline V gene lookup returns CDR1 DFQATT and CDR2 SNEGSKA (reference sequence). The CDR3 region is CSASLPSGGVAETQYF. CDR3 sequence (DNA): TGCAGTGCTAGTCTCCCGAGCGGGGGGGTAGCAGAGACCCAGTACTTC.

The sample holds a few counts of this clonotype. The CDR3 DNA is TGTGCCAGCGGTGGACCCGGAGGGGAGACCCAGTACTTC. It codes for CASGGPGGETQYF. J is TRBJ2-5 and V is TRBV6-1; the D gene is possibly TRBD2 (6 bases). V lost 8 bases and J 5 bases, leaving 15 bases between the germline ends. The CDR3 sequence is 13 residues long. CDR1 and CDR2 from the germline V gene are MNHNS and SASEGT.

This chain links TRBV20-1 with TRBJ1-2; no firm D call. The V end was cut by 6 bases, the J end by 4 bases, with 9 bases between. Germline loops: CDR1 DFQATT, CDR2 SNEGSKA (reference sequence). The CDR3 runs 11 residues. CDR3 bases: TGCAGTGCCAGGACTATCTATGGCTACACCTTC. Translated, it gives CSARTIYGYTF.

The DNA for the CDR3 is TGTGCCAGCAGCCTAGGGACTAGCGGTTTGCGGGATACGCAGTATTTT. This sequence encodes CASSLGTSGLRDTQYF. The V and J genes are TRBV5-4 and TRBJ2-3; TRBD2 matches 11 bases. V gave up 4 bases and J gave up 6 bases; unmatched junction bases: 10. This CDR3 contains 16 residues. Looked up from germline, CDR1 is SGHNT and CDR2 is YYREEE (reference sequence).

In this sample, this clonotype turned up a few times. The V gene is TRBV12-3 or TRBV12-4, the J gene TRBJ2-7; D possibly corresponds to TRBD2 (5 bases). There are 14 residues in the CDR3. The germline V and J ends were trimmed by 5 bases and 0 bases, with 11 bases remaining between them. CDR3 in amino acids: CASSLRDFSYEQYF. CDR3 DNA: TGTGCCAGCAGTCTTCGGGATTTCTCCTACGAGCAGTACTTC.

The chain uses TRBV7-2 and TRBJ2-1; D not certain. Trimming stripped 5 bases from V and 1 base from J, with 15 bases between. CDR1 and CDR2 from the germline V gene are SGHTA and FQGNSA. The CDR3 covers 16 residues. CDR3 sequence: CASSPEVSLSYNEQFF. The CDR3 DNA sequence: TGTGCCAGCAGCCCAGAGGTCTCCTTATCCTACAATGAGCAGTTCTTC.

The rearrangement uses TRBV29-1 and TRBJ2-3; D unresolved. The CDR3 is made up of 11 amino acids. Deletions cut 6 bases from V and 0 bases from J, with 4 bases between. Germline V gene sequence: CDR1 SQVTM, CDR2 ANQGSEA. The chain's CDR3 is CSVRSTDTQYF. Written as DNA, the CDR3 is TGCAGCGTACGGAGCACAGATACGCAGTATTTT.

The chain links TRBV4-2 to TRBJ2-2, with a weak D call TRBD2 (6 bases). CDR1 and CDR2 (germline): LGHNA, YNFKEQ. V was pared by 0 bases and J by 4 bases, with 12 bases between. The CDR3 runs to 16 residues. CDR3: CASSQDRGLITGELFF. In DNA, the CDR3 is TGTGCCAGCAGCCAAGATAGGGGACTCATCACCGGGGAGCTGTTTTTT.

This clonotype was seen many times. The V and J genes are TRBV20-1 and TRBJ2-5; 8 bases are shared with TRBD2. The V segment lost 1 base and the J segment 2 bases; nucleotides outside the gene matches: 3. CDR1 DFQATT and CDR2 SNEGSKA come from the germline V gene (reference sequence). The CDR3 runs 14 residues. CDR3 amino acids: CSARVSGRQETQYF. The CDR3 DNA reads TGCAGTGCTAGAGTAAGCGGGAGACAAGAGACCCAGTACTTC.

This sequence joins TRBV12-3 or TRBV12-4 and TRBJ2-5, with D possibly being TRBD2 (5 bases). The CDR3 length is 16 residues. Trimming stripped 1 base from V and 7 bases from J, with 19 bases between. CDR3 amino acids: CASSLGRPSSSGTQYF. The CDR3 DNA reads TGTGCCAGCAGTTTAGGACGGCCTAGCTCTTCGGGGACCCAGTACTTC.